Shown below are 3 T cell receptor beta chains from a single sample sequenced in a study of T-cell memory formation after mild COVID-19. TCRdb recomputed calls from the 5' RACE reads with MiXCR, one row per CDR3 protein. The repertoire holds about 290,000 distinct CDR3 sequences, with roughly 15% as singletons. The material sequenced was PBMCs or a T cell subset sorted from them (not recorded which). The receptor source for this set is a man younger than 35 who had mild COVID-19 (a few samples of this study predate the infection). Cell type and time point are not known.

Only a few counts were recorded for this clonotype. The chain uses TRBV7-8 and TRBJ1-2; 8 positions match TRBD1. V shed 0 bases, J shed 2 bases, and the junction held 8 bases outside the gene matches. The CDR3 length is 17 residues. Germline CDR1 is SGHVS and CDR2 is FQNEAQ. The CDR3, as DNA: TGTGCCAGCAGCTTAGCGGGCGATGGACAGGGAAACTATGGCTACACCTTC. Its protein product is CASSLAGDGQGNYGYTF.

The chain uses TRBV19 and TRBJ1-1, with D unclear. The length of the CDR3 is 11 residues. V was pared by 5 bases and J by 3 bases, with 4 bases between. Germline loops: CDR1 LNHDA, CDR2 SQIVND (reference sequence). CDR3 sequence (DNA): TGTGCCAGTAGTCCCGACACTGAAGCTTTCTTT. This encodes CASSPDTEAFF.

This clonotype was counted a few times. Here the CDR3 reads CASSSTVGDKNTEAFF. The CDR3, as DNA: TGTGCCAGCAGCTCAACGGTAGGGGACAAGAACACTGAAGCTTTCTTT. The chain joins TRBV7-9 to TRBJ1-1; possible D gene TRBD1, 6 bases. The CDR3 loop spans 16 amino acids. V was pared by 4 bases and J by 1 base, with 16 bases between. Germline CDR1 is SEHNR and CDR2 is FQNEAQ (reference sequence).